A single sample gave rise to the 21 T cell receptor beta chains below, sequenced in a study of cytomegalovirus exposure and HLA in healthy donors. Some clones are missing from TCRdb's copy, which holds only in-frame ones; the method was immunoSEQ multiplex PCR. The sample lists some 150,000 clones, 85% to 90% occurring once. The sequencing sample was made of PBMCs. The receptors were gathered from a young woman in good health and CMV-seropositive.

CDR3: CASSQGTGQAQETQYF. CDR3 DNA: TGCGCCAGCAGCCAAGGAACCGGACAGGCCCAAGAGACCCAGTACTTC. V gene TRBV4-3 combines with J gene TRBJ2-5, with 7 bases that match TRBD1. In germline, CDR1 is LGHNA, CDR2 YSLEER. The CDR3 sequence is 16 residues long. V lost 1 base to trimming and J lost 1 base; unmatched junction nucleotides: 6.

This clone was seen a few times. V gene TRBV2 combines with J gene TRBJ1-4; the match to TRBD1 covers 7 bases. The CDR3 spans 14 residues. The V gene end was trimmed by 2 bases and the J gene end by 7 bases; junction bases not matched to a gene: 4. CDR1 is SNHLY, CDR2 FYNNEI, per germline. The CDR3 DNA is TGTGCCAGCAGTGAAAACAGGGGTGGTGAAAAACTGTTTTTT. Protein product: CASSENRGGEKLFF.

This sequence joins TRBV6-5 and TRBJ2-7, with 7 nucleotides matching TRBD1. The CDR3 consists of 12 residues. The junction had 2 bases not matched to a gene; V was cut back by 5 bases and J by 4 bases. The V gene's germline CDR1 is MNHEY and CDR2 SVGAGI. CDR3 sequence reads: CASSKDRYEQYF. DNA for the CDR3: TGTGCCAGCAGTAAGGACAGGTACGAGCAGTACTTC.

Here the CDR3 reads CASRLPGQGFGEQFF. CDR3 nucleotide sequence: TGTGCCAGCAGACTTCCGGGACAGGGATTCGGTGAGCAGTTCTTC. The rearrangement uses TRBV7-2 and TRBJ2-1, with 9 bases matching TRBD1. V dropped 6 bases and J dropped 9; count of bases not matched to a gene: 12. The CDR3 consists of 15 residues. The germline gives CDR1 SGHTA, CDR2 FQGNSA.

In its sample, this clone was seen once. V gene TRBV5-8 combines with J gene TRBJ2-6; TRBD1 matches 8 bases. The germline V gene encodes CDR1 SGHTS and CDR2 YDEGEE. Trimming cost V 4 bases and J 4 bases; bases outside gene matches: 7. The CDR3 runs 16 residues. This CDR3 is CASSHGQGLGANVLTF. The DNA of the CDR3 is TGTGCCAGCAGCCACGGACAGGGATTGGGGGCCAACGTCCTGACTTTC. The complete variable domain, with remaining parts taken from reference TRBV5-8 and TRBJ2-6, reads EAGVTQSPTHLIKTRGQQATLRCSPISGHTSVYWYQQALGLGLQFLLWYDEGEERNRGNFPPRFSGRQFPNYSSELNVNALELEDSALYLCASSHGQGLGANVLTFGAGSRLTVL.

V is TRBV30 and J is TRBJ2-1; 9 bases are shared with TRBD1. The V gene's germline CDR1 is GTSNPN and CDR2 SVGIG (reference sequence). This CDR3 has 16 residues. V gave up 0 bases and J gave up 7 bases; unmatched junction bases: 10. The chain's CDR3 is CAWSVSVGTGYNEQFF. The CDR3 DNA reads as TGTGCCTGGAGTGTATCGGTCGGGACAGGGTATAATGAGCAGTTCTTC. The complete variable domain, with remaining parts taken from reference TRBV30 and TRBJ2-1, reads SQTIHQWPATLVQPVGSPLSLECTVEGTSNPNLYWYRQAAGRGLQLLFYSVGIGQISSEVPQNLSASRPQDRQFILSSKKLLLSDSGFYLCAWSVSVGTGYNEQFFGPGTRLTVL.

This clone has just one count. The chain employs TRBV2 and TRBJ2-1; 14 bases map to TRBD2. Germline V gives CDR1 SNHLY, CDR2 FYNNEI. The CDR3 loop spans 15 amino acids. The junction had 7 bases not matched to a gene; V was cut back by 6 bases and J by 9 bases. The CDR3 here is CASRAGTSGRSEQFF. CDR3 bases: TGTGCCAGCAGGGCCGGGACTAGCGGGAGAAGTGAGCAGTTCTTC.

This clone was seen only a few times. The chain uses TRBV6-5 and TRBJ1-1; D unclear. V was trimmed by 6 bases and J by 3 bases, leaving 5 bases between them. Germline values: CDR1 MNHEY, CDR2 SVGAGI. The CDR3 is 11 amino acids. In nucleotides, the CDR3 is TGTGCCAGCAGGAGGGACACTGAAGCTTTCTTT. Protein: CASRRDTEAFF.

The J gene is TRBJ1-2, the V gene TRBV5-4; D call uncertain. This CDR3 is built from 15 residues. V was shortened by 0 bases and J by 0 bases, with 9 bases between the two germline ends. The germline V gene has CDR1 SGHNT and CDR2 YYREEE (reference sequence). CDR3 nucleotide sequence: TGTGCCAGCAGCTTGGACAGCTCAGCTAACTATGGCTACACCTTC. As protein: CASSLDSSANYGYTF. Filled out from reference TRBV5-4 and TRBJ1-2, the complete variable domain reads ETGVTQSPTHLIKTRGQQVTLRCSSQSGHNTVSWYQQALGQGPQFIFQYYREEENGRGNFPPRFSGLQFPNYSSELNVNALELDDSALYLCASSLDSSANYGYTFGSGTRLTVV.

The chain is built from TRBV6-4 and TRBJ2-3; perhaps TRBD2 as D (5 bases). Germline V gives CDR1 MRHNA, CDR2 SNTAGT. The CDR3 is made up of 13 amino acids. V shed 2 bases and J shed 6 bases, with 9 bases lying between them. CDR3 nucleotides: TGTGCCAGCAGTGACCACGGGATGGATACGCAGTATTTT. This translates into CASSDHGMDTQYF.

This chain joins TRBV7-8 and TRBJ1-4; D is ambiguous. The CDR3 loop spans 13 amino acids. V was pared by 0 bases and J by 8 bases, with 7 bases between. Germline V gives CDR1 SGHVS, CDR2 FQNEAQ. The CDR3: CASSLAGEEKLFF. The CDR3 region has the DNA TGTGCCAGCAGCTTAGCCGGGGAGGAAAAACTGTTTTTT.

The chain has TRBV4-2 and TRBJ2-1; 8 bases align to TRBD2. The J segment lost 7 bases and the V segment lost 1 base, leaving 12 bases of the junction unmatched. Germline V gene lookup returns CDR1 LGHNA and CDR2 YNFKEQ. The CDR3 sequence is 17 residues long. CDR3 amino acids: CASSQVIGGSGINEQFF. CDR3 nucleotide sequence: TGTGCCAGCAGCCAAGTAATTGGCGGTAGCGGGATAAATGAGCAGTTCTTC.

The chain couples TRBV6-5 to TRBJ2-1; 7 bases match TRBD1. The germline gives CDR1 MNHEY, CDR2 SVGAGI. With 4 bases clipped from V and 1 base from J, the junction kept 4 bases outside the gene matches. The CDR3 length is 15 residues. This chain's CDR3 is CASSFWTGSYNEQFF. The CDR3 nucleotides are TGTGCCAGCAGTTTCTGGACAGGTTCCTACAATGAGCAGTTCTTC.

The chain carries TRBV29-1 and TRBJ2-3; D gene uncertain. The CDR3 loop spans 15 amino acids. V shed 0 bases and J shed 0 bases, with 10 bases lying between them. Germline CDR1 SQVTM, CDR2 ANQGSEA. The CDR3 here is CSVEDPRASTDTQYF. Here the CDR3 DNA reads TGCAGCGTTGAAGACCCCAGAGCGAGCACAGATACGCAGTATTTT.

CDR3 DNA: TGTGCCAGCAGGTCGCGGGAGCACTCCTACAATGAGCAGTTCTTC. Residues: CASRSREHSYNEQFF. V usage is TRBV2 and J usage is TRBJ2-1, with 7 bases matching TRBD2. Trimming removed 6 bases from V and 0 bases from J; junction bases left unmatched: 5. This CDR3 has 15 residues. Germline CDR1 reads SNHLY; CDR2 reads FYNNEI.

This chain links TRBV2 with TRBJ2-5; 15 nucleotides align to TRBD2. The J segment lost 2 bases and the V segment lost 6 bases, leaving 1 base of the junction unmatched. Germline lookup yields CDR1 SNHLY and CDR2 FYNNEI. The CDR3 loop spans 15 amino acids. Here the CDR3 reads CASRGTSGGQETQYF. The DNA for the CDR3 is TGTGCCAGCAGGGGGACTAGCGGGGGGCAAGAGACCCAGTACTTC.

The chain is built from TRBV28 and TRBJ1-1, with D perhaps matching TRBD1 (6 bases). This CDR3 region has 15 residues. Trimming stripped 5 bases from V and 0 bases from J, with 13 bases between. Germline CDR1 reads MDHEN; CDR2 reads SYDVKM. The CDR3 sequence: CASSPPGHLNTEAFF. As DNA, the CDR3 is TGTGCCAGCAGTCCACCGGGACACCTGAACACTGAAGCTTTCTTT.

V is TRBV30 and J is TRBJ2-3; D call uncertain. Germline-derived CDR1 and CDR2 are GTSNPN and SVGIG (reference sequence). There are 14 residues in the CDR3. Deletions cut 4 bases from V and 2 bases from J, with 13 bases between. CDR3 sequence reads: CAWTRPTFTDTQYF. CDR3 coding DNA: TGTGCCTGGACTCGTCCTACTTTCACAGATACGCAGTATTTT.

The chain uses TRBV6-1 and TRBJ2-2, with 9 bases identical to TRBD1. The J segment lost 5 bases and the V segment lost 8 bases, leaving 6 bases of the junction unmatched. The CDR3 runs 14 residues. Per germline, CDR1 MNHNS and CDR2 SASEGT. CDR3: CASGGQGETGELFF. CDR3 DNA sequence: TGTGCCAGCGGGGGACAGGGTGAGACCGGGGAGCTGTTTTTT.

This rearrangement joins TRBV5-5 to TRBJ2-7; possibly TRBD2 for D (5 bases). Germline-derived CDR1 and CDR2 are SGHKS and YYEKEE (reference sequence). The V gene lost 3 bases and the J gene lost 0 bases, with 13 bases spanning the gap. The CDR3 runs 15 residues. The CDR3 coding sequence is TGTGCCAGCAGCTCAGCGACTACCAACTCCTACGAGCAGTACTTC. It translates to CASSSATTNSYEQYF.

This clone is a singleton in its sample. The chain carries TRBV5-1 and TRBJ2-3; D remains unclear. The CDR3 is 11 residues long. V gave up 7 bases and J gave up 4 bases, with 7 bases separating them. Germline V CDR1 and CDR2: SGHRS, YFSETQ. In DNA form, the CDR3 reads TGCGCCAGCCGTTTAGCAGATACGCAGTATTTT. The encoded protein is CASRLADTQYF.